These 26 T cell receptor beta chains came from one sample sequenced in a study of blood T cell repertoires in COVID-19. Produced via immunoSEQ multiplex PCR; TCRdb's table is partial and in-frame only. The sample lists some 50,000 clones, around four fifths seen once, with roughly 3% in the top ten. What was sequenced was peripheral blood. Every receptor here comes from a man over 45 with acute or convalescent COVID-19.

This clone is a singleton in its sample. This chain's CDR3 is CAITGGDYNEQFF. The DNA of the CDR3 is TGTGCCATTACGGGGGGGGACTACAATGAGCAGTTCTTC. The chain uses TRBV19 and TRBJ2-1; 8 nucleotides agree with TRBD2. The germline CDR1 and CDR2 sequences are LNHDA and SQIVND (reference sequence). The V and J ends lost 10 bases and 3 bases, in that order; junction bases with no gene match: 5. The CDR3 consists of 13 residues.

The chain uses TRBV15 and TRBJ2-1; 11 positions match TRBD1. Germline CDR1 LNHNV, CDR2 YYDKDF (reference sequence). CDR3 length: 16 residues. The junction had 5 bases not matched to a gene; V was cut back by 3 bases and J by 4 bases. DNA of the CDR3: TGTGCCACCAGCAGGACTGGACAGGGGGCTTACAATGAGCAGTTCTTC. Amino acids: CATSRTGQGAYNEQFF. The variable domain in full, completed from reference TRBV15 and TRBJ2-1, reads DAMVIQNPRYQVTQFGKPVTLSCSQTLNHNVMYWYQQKSSQAPKLLFHYYDKDFNNEADTPDNFQSRRPNTSFCFLDIRSPGLGDTAMYLCATSRTGQGAYNEQFFGPGTRLTVL.

V gene TRBV28 combines with J gene TRBJ1-2; D call uncertain. The germline V and J ends were trimmed by 5 bases and 6 bases, with 4 bases remaining between them. This CDR3 comprises 10 residues. Germline CDR1 reads MDHEN; CDR2 reads SYDVKM. CDR3: CASSLDGYTF. CDR3 DNA: TGTGCCAGCAGTCTTGATGGCTACACCTTC.

The chain couples TRBV28 to TRBJ1-4; D is possibly TRBD1 (5 bases). The CDR3 covers 13 residues. The V end was cut by 7 bases, the J end by 8 bases, with 14 bases between. The germline V gene encodes CDR1 MDHEN and CDR2 SYDVKM. The CDR3 sequence is CASKGAADEKLFF. The CDR3 nucleotides are TGTGCCAGCAAAGGGGCCGCGGACGAAAAACTGTTTTTT.

The V gene is TRBV7-8, the J gene TRBJ2-2; TRBD1 aligns across 7 bases. The J segment lost 0 bases and the V segment lost 5 bases, leaving 9 bases of the junction unmatched. CDR1 is SGHVS and CDR2 is FQNEAQ in the germline V gene. This CDR3 contains 17 residues. CDR3 protein: CASSLDPGGPNTGELFF. CDR3 DNA sequence: TGTGCCAGCAGCCTGGACCCAGGGGGACCGAACACCGGGGAGCTGTTTTTT.

The rearrangement links TRBV5-6 to TRBJ2-3, with D hard to call. The CDR3 has 13 residues. The germline V gene has CDR1 SGHDT and CDR2 YYEEEE. With 4 bases removed from V and 0 bases from J, the gap between germline ends came to 6 bases. CDR3 in amino acids: CASSQTSTDTQYF. The CDR3 DNA is TGTGCCAGCAGCCAGACTAGCACAGATACGCAGTATTTT.

The V gene is TRBV19, the J gene TRBJ2-2; D unclear. Per germline, CDR1 LNHDA and CDR2 SQIVND (reference sequence). V lost 2 bases and J 9 bases, leaving 7 bases between the germline ends. There are 12 residues in the CDR3. The CDR3, as DNA: TGTGCCAGTAGTATAAGCCCCCGGGAGCTGTTTTTT. Translating it yields CASSISPRELFF.

The CDR3 DNA reads TGTGCCAGTACCCCGGGGGGGTCTGGTTCACCCCTCCACTTT. It specifies CASTPGGSGSPLHF. The chain uses TRBV19 and TRBJ1-6, with D possibly matching TRBD1 (5 bases). This CDR3 has 14 residues. V lost 7 bases, J lost 9 bases, and 16 bases lay in between. Germline values: CDR1 LNHDA, CDR2 SQIVND (reference sequence). Combining the CDR3 with reference TRBV19 and TRBJ1-6 gives the whole variable domain DGGITQSPKYLFRKEGQNVTLSCEQNLNHDAMYWYRQDPGQGLRLIYYSQIVNDFQKGDIAEGYSVSREKKESFPLTVTSAQKNPTAFYLCASTPGGSGSPLHFGNGTRLTVT.

The rearrangement joins TRBV11-2 to TRBJ2-7; 9 bases agree with TRBD2. Germline CDR1 reads SGHAT; CDR2 reads FQNNGV. V lost 4 bases, J lost 9 bases, and 10 bases stayed unmatched. This CDR3 region has 14 residues. CDR3 sequence: CASSSNLAGLVQYF. The DNA for the CDR3 is TGTGCCAGCAGCTCTAACCTAGCGGGACTCGTGCAGTACTTC.

Here the CDR3 DNA reads TGTGCCAGCAGCCTCGGAGGGGAGCTCTCCTATGGCTACACCTTC. Translated: CASSLGGELSYGYTF. The chain has TRBV7-2 and TRBJ1-2, with a weak D call TRBD1 (5 bases). With 5 bases removed from V and 4 bases from J, the gap between germline ends came to 17 bases. This CDR3 has 15 residues. The germline V gene has CDR1 SGHTA and CDR2 FQGNSA. Full variable domain (remainder filled in from reference TRBV7-2 and TRBJ1-2): GAGVSQSPSNKVTEKGKDVELRCDPISGHTALYWYRQSLGQGLEFLIYFQGNSAPDKSGLPSDRFSAERTGGSVSTLTIQRTQQEDSAVYLCASSLGGELSYGYTFGSGTRLTVV.

The chain couples TRBV5-1 to TRBJ2-5; 8 nucleotides match TRBD2. Germline values: CDR1 SGHRS, CDR2 YFSETQ. This CDR3 has 14 residues. J was trimmed by 3 bases and V by 5 bases; bases with no gene match: 6. This CDR3 reads CASRRGAGEETQYF. DNA of the CDR3: TGCGCCAGCAGACGGGGAGCGGGAGAAGAGACCCAGTACTTC.

The V gene is TRBV21-1, the J gene TRBJ2-1; the D call TRBD1 from the table was never checked on the DNA. TRBV21-1 is given as a pseudogene. This CDR3 is 18 amino acids long. The CDR3 DNA reads TGTGCCAGCAGCAAATGGCCAAACGGACATCCGTCCTACAATGAGCAGTTCTTC. As protein: CASSKWPNGHPSYNEQFF.

V is TRBV5-1 and J is TRBJ2-7; 7 positions match TRBD2. Losses at the gene ends were 4 bases for V and 0 bases for J; bases not matched to a gene: 7. The CDR3 totals 15 residues. Germline V gene sequence: CDR1 SGHRS, CDR2 YFSETQ. This chain's CDR3 is CASSKRAGDSYEQYF. The DNA of the CDR3 is TGCGCCAGCAGCAAGAGGGCGGGAGACTCCTACGAGCAGTACTTC.

V and J are TRBV6-5 and TRBJ2-7; 8 bases align to TRBD1. Germline loops: CDR1 MNHEY, CDR2 SVGAGI. J gave up 6 bases and V 5 bases, and 9 bases lay outside the gene matches. This CDR3 contains 14 residues. The CDR3 region has the DNA TGTGCCAGCAGTCTACAGGACAGGGTTGTCGAGCAGTACTTC. It encodes CASSLQDRVVEQYF.

The genes are TRBV6-6 and TRBJ1-3; D may be TRBD1 (6 bases). This CDR3 comprises 14 residues. Trimming took off 6 bases at V and 1 base at J, with 10 bases between the two ends. Germline V lookup: CDR1 MNHNY, CDR2 SVGAGI (reference sequence). The CDR3 here is CASSLQGSGNTIYF. CDR3 sequence (DNA): TGTGCCAGCAGCCTACAGGGATCTGGAAACACCATATATTTT.

The V and J genes are TRBV7-3 and TRBJ2-6; D is unclear. The CDR3 covers 17 residues. V lost 0 bases and J 4 bases, leaving 13 bases between the germline ends. Germline V gene lookup returns CDR1 SGHTA and CDR2 FQGTGA. The CDR3 DNA follows: TGTGCCAGCAGCTTAACTGGTCCCGGGTCCGGGGCCAACGTCCTGACTTTC. It yields the protein CASSLTGPGSGANVLTF.

Points on this clone: Germline and junction disagree at one end, which may indicate a read error. The chain employs TRBV7-3 and TRBJ2-1; 8 bases agree with TRBD1. Germline values: CDR1 SGHTA, CDR2 FQGTGA. The CDR3 is made up of 17 amino acids. The CDR3 coding sequence is TGTGCCAGCAGCGTAACCCCCGGGACAGGTTCCTACAATGAGCAGTTCTTC. Translation gives CASSVTPGTGSYNEQFF.

The J gene is TRBJ1-1, the V gene TRBV11-2, with a weak D call TRBD1 (6 bases). This CDR3 comprises 14 residues. The V end lost 1 base, the J end lost 0 bases, and 6 bases lay between the germline ends. Germline assignment: CDR1 SGHAT and CDR2 FQNNGV. The CDR3: CASSLGTVNTEAFF. The CDR3 DNA reads as TGTGCCAGCAGCTTAGGGACAGTGAACACTGAAGCTTTCTTT.

CDR3 sequence reads: CASSSGEGADTQYF. Written as DNA, the CDR3 is TGTGCCAGCAGCTCCGGGGAGGGGGCAGATACGCAGTATTTT. This chain connects TRBV7-2 to TRBJ2-3; the D gene is possibly TRBD2 (7 bases). This CDR3 spans 14 amino acids. The germline V and J ends were trimmed by 4 bases and 4 bases, with 12 bases remaining between them. In germline, CDR1 is SGHTA, CDR2 FQGNSA. Looking up the rest from reference TRBV7-2 and TRBJ2-3 gives the full variable domain: GAGVSQSPSNKVTEKGKDVELRCDPISGHTALYWYRQSLGQGLEFLIYFQGNSAPDKSGLPSDRFSAERTGGSVSTLTIQRTQQEDSAVYLCASSSGEGADTQYFGPGTRLTVL.

The V call is TRBV28, the J call TRBJ2-7; TRBD1 aligns across 9 bases. The trim removed 3 bases at V and 2 bases at J, leaving 11 bases unmatched. Germline CDR1 is MDHEN and CDR2 is SYDVKM. The CDR3 length is 17 residues. The DNA for the CDR3 is TGTGCCAGCAGTTTCCCGAACCGGGACAGGGAAACCTACGAGCAGTACTTC. This sequence encodes CASSFPNRDRETYEQYF.

This chain links TRBV30 with TRBJ2-2, with 11 nucleotides matching TRBD2. The CDR3 extends over 15 amino acids. Unmatched junction bases numbered 4, after V lost 5 bases and J lost 2 bases. Germline V gene lookup returns CDR1 GTSNPN and CDR2 SVGIG (reference sequence). In DNA, the CDR3 is TGTGCCTGGGCTAGCGGGGGGCCTAACACCGGGGAGCTGTTTTTT. Translating it yields CAWASGGPNTGELFF.

This chain links TRBV19 with TRBJ1-2; 7 bases map to TRBD1. V was pared by 10 bases and J by 2 bases, with 13 bases of the junction left unmatched. This CDR3 comprises 15 residues. CDR1 is LNHDA and CDR2 is SQIVND in the germline V gene (reference sequence). CDR3 in amino acids: CATYGHSGGNYGYTF. DNA for the CDR3: TGTGCCACTTATGGCCACTCAGGGGGGAACTATGGCTACACCTTC.

The rearrangement uses TRBV6-5 and TRBJ1-5; D is perhaps TRBD1 (6 bases). The CDR3 sequence is 14 residues long. Between the trimmed V and J ends, which lost 8 bases and 3 bases, there was a span of 14 bases. Germline CDR1 MNHEY, CDR2 SVGAGI. The CDR3 sequence is CASGGRASNQPQHF. The CDR3 nucleotides read TGTGCCAGCGGGGGCAGGGCCTCCAATCAGCCCCAGCATTTT.

The V call is TRBV11-2, the J call TRBJ2-7; 8 bases align to TRBD1. CDR1 and CDR2 from the germline V gene are SGHAT and FQNNGV. The junction had 5 bases not matched to a gene; V was cut back by 2 bases and J by 2 bases. CDR3 size: 15 residues. The CDR3 DNA reads as TGTGCCAGCAGCTTAACGGGGACAGGTGCCTACGAGCAGTACTTC. It encodes CASSLTGTGAYEQYF.

V and J are TRBV24-1 and TRBJ1-3; maybe TRBD1 (5 bases). The V gene's germline CDR1 is KGHDR and CDR2 SFDVKD. The CDR3 consists of 18 residues. Trimming cost V 0 bases and J 0 bases, with 14 bases left between them. The CDR3 region is CATSDLHRTLNSGNTIYF. The CDR3 nucleotides read TGTGCCACCAGTGATTTGCATCGGACACTTAACTCTGGAAACACCATATATTTT.

The V and J genes are TRBV4-1 and TRBJ2-3; 10 bases agree with TRBD2. In germline, CDR1 is MGHRA, CDR2 YSYEKL. V lost 2 bases and J lost 6; bases outside the gene matches: 5. This CDR3 is 15 amino acids long. CDR3 in DNA: TGCGCCAGCAGCCAAAGCGGGGGGGTAGTGGATACGCAGTATTTT. Protein product: CASSQSGGVVDTQYF.